This T cell receptor beta chain originates from a study of PD-1 blockade in classical Hodgkin lymphoma. Produced via immunoSEQ multiplex PCR; TCRdb's table is partial and in-frame only. The table lists 25,000 or so clones, around 64% of them singletons. Autologous stem cell transplantation was followed by relapse in every patient, and brentuximab vedotin exposure varied. Looked up from germline, CDR1 is SGHVS and CDR2 is FQNEAQ. The CDR3 contains 16 residues. Germline trimming cut 4 bases from V and 4 bases from J; bases unmatched to any gene: 9. The sample here was peripheral blood mononuclear cells (PBMCs), taken at baseline. The TCR was taken from a human donor with classical Hodgkin lymphoma. This chain connects TRBV7-8 to TRBJ2-5; TRBD1 agrees at 10 bases. The CDR3 sequence: CASSSEAGQGRETQYF. The CDR3 DNA is TGTGCCAGCAGCTCAGAGGCGGGACAGGGGCGAGAGACCCAGTACTTC. The complete variable domain, with remaining parts taken from reference TRBV7-8 and TRBJ2-5, reads GAGVSQSPRYKVAKRGQDVALRCDPISGHVSLFWYQQALGQGPEFLTYFQNEAQLDKSGLPSDRFFAERPEGSVSTLKIQRTQQEDSAVYLCASSSEAGQGRETQYFGPGTRLLVL.